Listed below are T cell receptor beta chains from one sample, sequenced in a study of Graves' ophthalmopathy and Graves' hyperthyroidism. TCRdb re-analysed the multiplex PCR reads in MiXCR, keeping a single row per CDR3 protein. The top ten clones hold about 40% of a sample with 650,000 to 900,000 distinct CDR3 sequences, 40% of them seen once. The material sequenced was peripheral blood. The receptors come from an adult man with Graves' ophthalmopathy. Both conserved end residues are part of each CDR3. The D gene is left open where the match is weak. Part of the rows lack a size; the others show once, few, many or a class for expanded clones.

v_gene,abundance,j_gene,d_gene,CDR3aa,CDR3nt
TRBV20-1,few,TRBJ2-7,-,CSASAEIYEQYF,TGCAGTGCTAGCGCAGAGATCTACGAGCAGTACTTC
TRBV7-9,many,TRBJ1-1,-,CASSLGPSNTEAFF,TGTGCCAGCAGCCTTGGACCATCCAACACTGAAGCTTTCTTT
TRBV29-1,many,TRBJ2-7,TRBD1,CSVDPGQGPYEQYF,TGCAGCGTTGACCCGGGACAGGGCCCCTACGAGCAGTACTTC
TRBV7-3,-,TRBJ2-5,-,CASSSERNQQETQYF,TGTGCCAGCAGCTCCGAGCGGAACCAACAAGAGACCCAGTACTTC
TRBV2,many,TRBJ1-1,-,CASSGGGGRNTEAFF,TGTGCCAGCAGTGGAGGGGGGGGGAGGAACACTGAAGCTTTCTTT
TRBV25-1,few,TRBJ1-6,-,CASSDTYSPLHF,TGTGCCAGCAGTGACACATATTCACCCCTCCACTTT
TRBV2,few,TRBJ1-6,TRBD1,CASKNRDSSYNSPLHF,TGTGCCAGCAAAAATAGGGACAGCTCCTATAATTCACCCCTCCACTTT
TRBV7-9,few,TRBJ1-5,-,CASSSGSGAPQPQHF,TGTGCCAGCAGCTCAGGGAGTGGGGCCCCTCAGCCCCAGCATTTT
TRBV2,few,TRBJ2-2,-,CASTVRAGQTGELFF,TGTGCCAGCACCGTCCGTGCGGGGCAGACCGGGGAGCTGTTTTTT
TRBV2,-,TRBJ2-7,TRBD1,CASSSQTGRGEQYF,TGTGCCAGCAGCTCTCAGACAGGGCGAGGCGAGCAGTACTTC
TRBV2,few,TRBJ2-5,-,CASSGGWGTGNLEETQYF,TGTGCCAGCAGTGGAGGGTGGGGAACAGGGAACCTTGAAGAGACCCAGTACTTC